The rows below give T cell receptor beta chains drawn from one sample of a study of T cell responses to AZD1222 COVID-19 vaccine. Profiling relied on immunoSEQ multiplex PCR, and the TCRdb table lists in-frame clones only, not all of them. The sample consists of about 85,000 clones, roughly nine tenths of them appearing once. The sample in question was peripheral blood, obtained on day 0 of AZD1222 vaccination. The receptor set was obtained from an adult in good health. Each CDR3 is given with its conserved first and last residue.

J: TRBJ2-3; V: TRBV7-3; CDR3: CASSPTQGPTDTQYF
J: TRBJ2-1; V: TRBV28; CDR3: CASSPWTLRALTIYNEQFF
J: TRBJ1-5; V: TRBV5-5; CDR3: CASSPFPREGNQPQHF
J: TRBJ2-7; V: TRBV19; CDR3: CASSKDRTSLEQYF
J: TRBJ1-4; V: TRBV28; CDR3: CASSLWGLGGQLEEKLFF
J: TRBJ2-1; V: TRBV29-1; CDR3: CSVSPSGGSNEQFF
J: TRBJ2-1; V: TRBV7-8; CDR3: CASSPRAWGEDNEQFF
J: TRBJ1-2; V: TRBV12-3/TRBV12-4; CDR3: CASSPTGGYGYTF
J: TRBJ2-1; V: TRBV2; CDR3: CASSVTGGLSYNEQFF
J: TRBJ1-2; V: TRBV19; CDR3: CASGGTGNGYTF
J: TRBJ1-2; V: TRBV25-1; CDR3: CASSARVDGYTF
J: TRBJ2-1; V: TRBV5-5; CDR3: CASSPMGGSYNEQFF
J: TRBJ2-3; V: TRBV18; CDR3: CASSPQGSFTDTQYF
J: TRBJ2-7; V: TRBV27; CDR3: CASSPLAGVSYEQYF